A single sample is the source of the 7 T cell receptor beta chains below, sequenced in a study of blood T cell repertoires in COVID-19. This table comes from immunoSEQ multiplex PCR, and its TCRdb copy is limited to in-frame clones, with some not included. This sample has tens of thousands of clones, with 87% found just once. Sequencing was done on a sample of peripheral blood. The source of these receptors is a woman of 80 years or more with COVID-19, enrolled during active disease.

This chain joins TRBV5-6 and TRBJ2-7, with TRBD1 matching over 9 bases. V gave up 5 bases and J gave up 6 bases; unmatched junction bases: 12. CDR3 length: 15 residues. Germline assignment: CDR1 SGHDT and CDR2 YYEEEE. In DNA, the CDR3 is TGTGCCAGCAGTTACCGGGGACAGGGCTCGTCCGAGCAGTACTTC. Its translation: CASSYRGQGSSEQYF.

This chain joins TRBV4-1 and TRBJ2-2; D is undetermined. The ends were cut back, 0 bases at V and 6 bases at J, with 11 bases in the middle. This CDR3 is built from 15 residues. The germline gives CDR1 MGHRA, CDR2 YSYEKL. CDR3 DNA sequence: TGCGCCAGCAGCCAAGATAGCCAGTGGCCCGGGGAGCTGTTTTTT. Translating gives CASSQDSQWPGELFF.

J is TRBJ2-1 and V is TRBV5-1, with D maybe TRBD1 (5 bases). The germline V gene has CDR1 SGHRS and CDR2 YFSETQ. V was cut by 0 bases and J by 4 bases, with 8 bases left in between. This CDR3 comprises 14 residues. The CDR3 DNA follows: TGCGCCAGCAGCTTGGCTGCAGGGTACAATGAGCAGTTCTTC. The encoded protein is CASSLAAGYNEQFF.

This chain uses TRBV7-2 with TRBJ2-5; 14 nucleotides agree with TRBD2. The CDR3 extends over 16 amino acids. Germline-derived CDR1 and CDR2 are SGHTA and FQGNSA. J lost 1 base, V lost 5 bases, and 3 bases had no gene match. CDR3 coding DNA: TGTGCCAGCAGCCTCGGACTAGCGGGGGGCCAAGAGACCCAGTACTTC. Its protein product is CASSLGLAGGQETQYF.

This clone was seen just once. The CDR3 nucleotides are TGTGCCAGCAGTCCCCCCCGGGACAGGGATCGTGGCGAGCAGTACTTC. Translation: CASSPPRDRDRGEQYF. This chain connects TRBV2 to TRBJ2-7; TRBD1 matches 9 bases. The V gene's germline CDR1 is SNHLY and CDR2 FYNNEI. The junction had 14 bases not matched to a gene; V was cut back by 5 bases and J by 6 bases. The CDR3 has 16 amino acids. Filled out from reference TRBV2 and TRBJ2-7, the complete variable domain reads EPEVTQTPSHQVTQMGQEVILRCVPISNHLYFYWYRQILGQKVEFLVSFYNNEISEKSEIFDDQFSVERPDGSNFTLKIRSTKLEDSAMYFCASSPPRDRDRGEQYFGPGTRLTVT.

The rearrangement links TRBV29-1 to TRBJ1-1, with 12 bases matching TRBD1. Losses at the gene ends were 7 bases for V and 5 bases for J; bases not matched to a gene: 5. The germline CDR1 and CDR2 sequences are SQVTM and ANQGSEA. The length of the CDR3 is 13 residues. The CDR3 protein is CSGGQGAGTEAFF. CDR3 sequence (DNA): TGCAGCGGGGGACAGGGGGCAGGAACTGAAGCTTTCTTT. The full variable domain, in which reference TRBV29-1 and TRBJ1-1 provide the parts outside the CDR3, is SAVISQKPSRDICQRGTSLTIQCQVDSQVTMMFWYRQQPGQSLTLIATANQGSEATYESGFVIDKFPISRPNLTFSTLTVSNMSPEDSSIYLCSGGQGAGTEAFFGQGTRLTVV.

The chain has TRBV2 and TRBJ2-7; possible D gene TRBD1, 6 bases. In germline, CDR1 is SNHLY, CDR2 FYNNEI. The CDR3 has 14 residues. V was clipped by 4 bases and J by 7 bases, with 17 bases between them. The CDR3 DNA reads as TGTGCCAGCAGTGGTTCGGGCAGGGGAAGGGAGCAGTACTTC. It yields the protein CASSGSGRGREQYF.